The 31 T cell receptor beta chains listed next were all sequenced from one sample in a study of control samples from healthy donors and cancer patients. The repertoire was sequenced with immunoSEQ multiplex PCR; TCRdb's copy has only in-frame clones and lacks some. This sample has 55,000 to 90,000 clones, with 75% to 90% found just once. The sample comprised blood. The receptors shown here come from a man in his fifties in good health.

V usage is TRBV25-1 and J usage is TRBJ1-6, with 7 bases aligning to TRBD1. Germline assignment: CDR1 MGHDK and CDR2 SYGVNS. The CDR3 is 13 amino acids. The trim removed 4 bases at V and 9 bases at J, leaving 3 bases unmatched. CDR3 DNA: TGTGCCAGCAGTGCGACAGGGTCTTCACCCCTCCACTTT. It specifies CASSATGSSPLHF.

J is TRBJ2-1 and V is TRBV5-5; D not resolved. The V end lost 4 bases, the J end lost 7 bases, and 12 bases lay between the germline ends. This CDR3 contains 13 residues. CDR1 is SGHKS and CDR2 is YYEKEE in the germline V gene (reference sequence). CDR3 in amino acids: CASSQMQANEQFF. The CDR3 DNA is TGTGCCAGCAGCCAAATGCAGGCGAATGAGCAGTTCTTC.

The CDR3 region is CASSSEGPIDTQYF. CDR3 in DNA: TGCGCCAGCAGCTCCGAAGGTCCTATAGATACGCAGTATTTT. The V gene is TRBV5-1, the J gene TRBJ2-3; no clear D gene. CDR1 and CDR2 from the germline V gene are SGHRS and YFSETQ. The germline V and J ends were trimmed by 3 bases and 5 bases, with 13 bases remaining between them. This CDR3 is built from 14 residues.

This chain uses TRBV15 with TRBJ1-2, with D maybe TRBD1 (6 bases). V lost 1 base, J lost 6 bases, and 18 bases lay in between. This CDR3 spans 16 amino acids. Germline loops: CDR1 LNHNV, CDR2 YYDKDF (reference sequence). The CDR3 sequence: CATSRVQDYRDNGYTF. The CDR3 nucleotides are TGTGCCACCAGCAGAGTACAAGATTACAGGGATAATGGCTACACCTTC. Filled out from reference TRBV15 and TRBJ1-2, the complete variable domain reads DAMVIQNPRYQVTQFGKPVTLSCSQTLNHNVMYWYQQKSSQAPKLLFHYYDKDFNNEADTPDNFQSRRPNTSFCFLDIRSPGLGDTAMYLCATSRVQDYRDNGYTFGSGTRLTVV.

The CDR3 sequence is CASSTDREIHYGYTF. The DNA for the CDR3 is TGTGCCAGTAGTACGGACAGGGAGATACATTATGGCTACACCTTC. The gene calls are TRBV19 and TRBJ1-2; 8 bases agree with TRBD1. Germline CDR1 is LNHDA and CDR2 is SQIVND (reference sequence). The trim removed 4 bases at V and 5 bases at J, leaving 9 bases unmatched. The CDR3 runs to 15 residues.

By frequency in the sample, this clone is medium-sized (0.01 to 0.1%). The J gene is TRBJ2-6, the V gene TRBV6-4, with TRBD1 as a possible D gene (6 bases). V gave up 7 bases and J gave up 2 bases, with 12 bases separating them. Per the germline V gene, CDR1 is MRHNA and CDR2 is SNTAGT. CDR3 length: 15 residues. CDR3 DNA: TGTGCCAGCAACCCAGGGACACCTGGGGCCAACGTCCTGACTTTC. Protein sequence: CASNPGTPGANVLTF.

The rearrangement links TRBV6-6 to TRBJ2-7; maybe TRBD1 (6 bases). Germline CDR1 reads MNHNY; CDR2 reads SVGAGI (reference sequence). V lost 6 bases and J lost 4, with 16 bases in between. The CDR3 is 14 residues long. The CDR3: CASRPRGGGYEQYF. The CDR3 coding sequence is TGTGCCAGCAGGCCCAGGGGCGGAGGATACGAGCAGTACTTC.

This chain joins TRBV7-9 and TRBJ2-2; 9 nucleotides align to TRBD1. J gave up 2 bases and V 8 bases, and 9 bases lay outside the gene matches. CDR1 and CDR2 (germline): SEHNR, FQNEAQ (reference sequence). CDR3 length: 16 amino acids. The CDR3 is CASPANRGLNTGELFF. The DNA of the CDR3 is TGTGCCAGCCCCGCCAACAGGGGGCTCAACACCGGGGAGCTGTTTTTT.

The chain links TRBV14 to TRBJ1-1; weak D call: TRBD1 (5 bases). The CDR3 consists of 14 residues. V lost 3 bases and J lost 1, with 9 bases in between. Germline assignment: CDR1 SGHDN and CDR2 FVKESK. CDR3 nucleotides: TGTGCCAGCAGCCATCCAGGGAGGAACACTGAAGCTTTCTTT. The encoded protein is CASSHPGRNTEAFF.

This clone appeared a single time. The chain uses TRBV5-6 and TRBJ2-7; a possible D gene is TRBD1 (5 bases). The CDR3 spans 14 residues. V was trimmed by 2 bases and J by 1 base, leaving 10 bases between them. Germline V gene data show CDR1 as SGHDT and CDR2 as YYEEEE. The CDR3 DNA reads as TGTGCCAGCAGCTTAATCAGGGCGTCCTACGAGCAGTACTTC. It translates to CASSLIRASYEQYF. Full variable domain (outside the CDR3, taken from reference TRBV5-6 and TRBJ2-7): DAGVTQSPTHLIKTRGQQVTLRCSPKSGHDTVSWYQQALGQGPQFIFQYYEEEERQRGNFPDRFSGHQFPNYSSELNVNALLLGDSALYLCASSLIRASYEQYFGPGTRLTVT.

This sequence joins TRBV2 and TRBJ2-1; the D is unclear. The CDR3 has 16 amino acids. Germline assignment: CDR1 SNHLY and CDR2 FYNNEI. The germline V and J ends were trimmed by 1 base and 0 bases, with 10 bases remaining between them. Here the CDR3 DNA reads TGTGCCAGCAGTGAAGTCGGCGGTGGCTCCTACAATGAGCAGTTCTTC. Encoded protein: CASSEVGGGSYNEQFF.

The chain uses TRBV15 and TRBJ2-7; D is uncertain. Germline values: CDR1 LNHNV, CDR2 YYDKDF (reference sequence). Trimming left V 4 bases short and J 3 bases short, with 10 bases between. The CDR3 runs 13 residues. CDR3 sequence reads: CATSTRLLYEQYF. DNA for the CDR3: TGTGCCACCAGCACCAGACTCCTCTACGAGCAGTACTTC.

The gene calls are TRBV25-1 and TRBJ1-1, with D perhaps TRBD1 (5 bases). The CDR3 totals 17 residues. Deletions cut 4 bases from V and 1 base from J, with 19 bases between. Germline CDR1 and CDR2: MGHDK and SYGVNS. The CDR3 nucleotides read TGTGCCAGCAGTGGCCTGGAGGACACCATTGCGAACACTGAAGCTTTCTTT. Protein: CASSGLEDTIANTEAFF.

This chain connects TRBV2 to TRBJ1-1; possibly TRBD1 for D (5 bases). The CDR3 totals 10 residues. Germline V gene lookup returns CDR1 SNHLY and CDR2 FYNNEI. V lost 9 bases, J lost 11 bases, and 13 bases lay in between. The CDR3 DNA reads as TGTGCCAGAAAGTCGACAGACGCTTTCTTT. Residues: CARKSTDAFF.

In this sample, this clone turned up a few times. Other nucleotide sequences in the sample specify the same CDR3. V and J are TRBV6-1 and TRBJ1-2; D is ambiguous. The CDR3 consists of 13 residues. Looked up from germline, CDR1 is MNHNS and CDR2 is SASEGT. Trimming took off 2 bases at V and 2 bases at J, with 6 bases between the two ends. CDR3: CASSERRNYGYTF. DNA of the CDR3: TGTGCCAGCAGTGAAAGACGGAACTATGGCTACACCTTC.

The chain is built from TRBV5-1 and TRBJ1-1; D perhaps matches TRBD1 (5 bases). Per germline, CDR1 SGHRS and CDR2 YFSETQ. V was pared by 0 bases and J by 3 bases, with 9 bases between. CDR3 length: 14 amino acids. For the CDR3, the DNA is TGCGCCAGCAGCTTGGCTGGGGGTTACACTGAAGCTTTCTTT. Its protein is CASSLAGGYTEAFF.

This clone has a handful of counts. CDR3 region: CASSQTDGSYLSYEQYF. For the CDR3, the DNA is TGCGCCAGCAGCCAAACTGACGGGTCTTATCTCTCCTACGAGCAGTACTTC. The V call is TRBV4-3, the J call TRBJ2-7; D is ambiguous. Trimming removed 2 bases from V and 0 bases from J, with 17 bases in between. The CDR3 is made up of 17 amino acids. Germline-derived CDR1 and CDR2 are LGHNA and YSLEER.

This rearrangement joins TRBV6-2 or TRBV6-3 to TRBJ2-2; TRBD1 agrees at 7 bases. This CDR3 is 15 amino acids long. With 4 bases clipped from V and 3 bases from J, the junction kept 5 bases outside the gene matches. Germline lookup yields CDR1 MNHEY and CDR2 SVGEGT. The chain's CDR3 is CASSSRDRHTGELFF. DNA for the CDR3: TGTGCCAGCAGTTCCCGGGACAGACACACCGGGGAGCTGTTTTTT.

The V gene is TRBV19, the J gene TRBJ2-3; 9 nucleotides agree with TRBD2. There are 15 residues in the CDR3. Unmatched junction bases numbered 13, after V lost 7 bases and J lost 8 bases. Germline V gene sequence: CDR1 LNHDA, CDR2 SQIVND (reference sequence). CDR3 coding DNA: TGTGCCAGTACCCAAGCGGGGGGCCTCCCTCGTACGCAGTATTTT. Protein product: CASTQAGGLPRTQYF.

V usage is TRBV7-8 and J usage is TRBJ2-5; a possible D gene is TRBD2 (6 bases). The germline CDR1 and CDR2 sequences are SGHVS and FQNEAQ. Trimming took off 8 bases at V and 5 bases at J, with 15 bases between the two ends. The CDR3 covers 13 residues. As DNA, the CDR3 is TGTGCCAGCTTAGGACCTAGCGAGGAGACCCAGTACTTC. Translating gives CASLGPSEETQYF. Full variable domain (remainder filled in from reference TRBV7-8 and TRBJ2-5): GAGVSQSPRYKVAKRGQDVALRCDPISGHVSLFWYQQALGQGPEFLTYFQNEAQLDKSGLPSDRFFAERPEGSVSTLKIQRTQQEDSAVYLCASLGPSEETQYFGPGTRLLVL.

The chain has TRBV6-4 and TRBJ2-3; D call uncertain. Trimming took 6 bases from V and 4 from J, leaving 11 bases between them. Germline V gene lookup returns CDR1 MRHNA and CDR2 SNTAGT. The CDR3 contains 13 residues. DNA for the CDR3: TGTGCCAGCAGCGAGAATCATGCAGATACGCAGTATTTT. Its translation: CASSENHADTQYF.

V and J are TRBV5-1 and TRBJ2-2; a possible D gene is TRBD2 (5 bases). The CDR3 totals 14 residues. Germline V gene lookup returns CDR1 SGHRS and CDR2 YFSETQ. Between the trimmed V and J ends, which lost 4 bases and 4 bases, there was a span of 11 bases. The CDR3 DNA reads TGCGCCAGCAGCGCTAGCCGTCTCACCGGGGAGCTGTTTTTT. Encoded protein: CASSASRLTGELFF.

The chain uses TRBV19 and TRBJ2-2; 12 nucleotides match TRBD2. The CDR3 loop spans 17 amino acids. V was clipped by 5 bases and J by 4 bases; unmatched bases: 8. Germline loops: CDR1 LNHDA, CDR2 SQIVND (reference sequence). CDR3 sequence: CASSLPGLAGFTGELFF. As DNA, the CDR3 is TGTGCCAGTAGTCTACCGGGACTAGCGGGCTTCACCGGGGAGCTGTTTTTT.

The genes are TRBV19 and TRBJ1-2, with TRBD1 as a possible D gene (5 bases). CDR1 and CDR2 (germline): LNHDA, SQIVND (reference sequence). Trimming pared 2 bases from V and 6 bases from J, leaving 16 bases between. The CDR3 totals 15 residues. The CDR3 region is CASSIREGARDGYTF. CDR3 coding DNA: TGTGCCAGTAGTATACGCGAAGGGGCAAGGGATGGCTACACCTTC.

The rearrangement uses TRBV6-5 and TRBJ2-4; 7 nucleotides line up with TRBD1. The trim removed 6 bases at V and 8 bases at J, leaving 10 bases unmatched. The CDR3 loop spans 14 amino acids. From germline, CDR1 is MNHEY and CDR2 SVGAGI. The CDR3 sequence: CASRPQGVKDIQYF. The CDR3 nucleotides read TGTGCCAGCAGACCCCAGGGGGTGAAAGACATTCAGTACTTC.

This clone occurred many times. This sequence joins TRBV7-2 and TRBJ2-3, with 9 bases aligning to TRBD1. The CDR3 has 16 residues. CDR1 is SGHTA, CDR2 FQGNSA, per germline. Unmatched junction bases numbered 6, after V lost 5 bases and J lost 0 bases. CDR3 coding DNA: TGTGCCAGCAGCGAAAGACAGGGGGGAAGCACAGATACGCAGTATTTT. This encodes CASSERQGGSTDTQYF.

CDR3: CASSLMSGRRQETQYF. The CDR3 DNA reads TGCGCCAGCAGCTTGATGAGCGGGAGACGGCAAGAGACCCAGTACTTC. The chain links TRBV5-1 to TRBJ2-5, with 8 bases that match TRBD2. The CDR3 runs to 16 residues. Losses at the gene ends were 1 base for V and 2 bases for J; bases not matched to a gene: 7. Germline V lookup: CDR1 SGHRS, CDR2 YFSETQ.

The V gene is TRBV10-2, the J gene TRBJ2-7, with TRBD2 identical over 7 bases. Germline V gene lookup returns CDR1 WSHSY and CDR2 SAAADI. Trimming cost V 10 bases and J 2 bases; bases outside gene matches: 23. There are 18 residues in the CDR3. The CDR3 bases are TGCGCCATCCTACGGGTGGGAAGTCGCTCTCTAGCGGCCTACGAGCAGTACTTC. It specifies CAILRVGSRSLAAYEQYF.

This rearrangement joins TRBV5-4 to TRBJ2-4; D assignment may be TRBD1 or TRBD2 (5 bases each). CDR3 length: 15 residues. The V end lost 0 bases, the J end lost 3 bases, and 10 bases lay between the germline ends. CDR1 is SGHNT, CDR2 YYREEE, per germline (reference sequence). CDR3 in DNA: TGTGCCAGCAGCTTGGGAGGGGTAGTCAAAAACATTCAGTACTTC. It translates to CASSLGGVVKNIQYF.

In this sample, this clone turned up once. The rearrangement joins TRBV9 to TRBJ2-3; D gene uncertain. Germline CDR1 and CDR2: SGDLS and YYNGEE. CDR3 length: 15 residues. Trimming stripped 0 bases from V and 0 bases from J, with 8 bases between. The CDR3 region has the DNA TGTGCCAGCAGCGTAGCAGTTGATAGCACAGATACGCAGTATTTT. This codes for CASSVAVDSTDTQYF. The full variable domain, its missing parts supplied by reference TRBV9 and TRBJ2-3, is DSGVTQTPKHLITATGQRVTLRCSPRSGDLSVYWYQQSLDQGLQFLIQYYNGEERAKGNILERFSAQQFPDLHSELNLSSLELGDSALYFCASSVAVDSTDTQYFGPGTRLTVL.

The rearrangement uses TRBV15 and TRBJ1-4, with D perhaps matching TRBD1 (6 bases). This CDR3 spans 20 amino acids. Germline CDR1 LNHNV, CDR2 YYDKDF (reference sequence). Trimming cost V 5 bases and J 0 bases, with 25 bases left between them. CDR3 loop: CATSGLEEGGPDATNEKLFF. CDR3 nucleotide sequence: TGTGCCACCAGCGGACTAGAGGAGGGGGGCCCCGACGCAACTAATGAAAAACTGTTTTTT. The full variable domain, its missing parts supplied by reference TRBV15 and TRBJ1-4, is DAMVIQNPRYQVTQFGKPVTLSCSQTLNHNVMYWYQQKSSQAPKLLFHYYDKDFNNEADTPDNFQSRRPNTSFCFLDIRSPGLGDTAMYLCATSGLEEGGPDATNEKLFFGSGTQLSVL.